At least ten counts were recorded for the clone carrying this T cell receptor beta chain. RNA transcripts gave rise to amplified TCR beta CDR3 regions. HTBI primers drove first-round RT-PCR of the TCR CDR3. TCRdb re-analysed the multiplex PCR reads in MiXCR, keeping a single row per CDR3 protein. The data hold fewer than 450,000 distinct CDR3 sequences, with about 18% observed a single time. The data belong to a study of T cells in Graves' hyperthyroidism and ophthalmopathy. The CDR3 contains 15 residues. V was trimmed by 0 bases and J by 4 bases, leaving 10 bases between them. The germline CDR1 and CDR2 sequences are LNHNV and YYDKDF (reference sequence).

The TCR was taken from a woman between 25 and 40 years old with Graves' hyperthyroidism that later progressed to Graves' ophthalmopathy. Input material: blood. The chain couples TRBV15 to TRBJ2-1; no clear D. The CDR3 DNA sequence: TGTGCCACCAGCAGAGATCCTAGTAGTTACAATGAGCAGTTCTTC. This translates into CATSRDPSSYNEQFF.